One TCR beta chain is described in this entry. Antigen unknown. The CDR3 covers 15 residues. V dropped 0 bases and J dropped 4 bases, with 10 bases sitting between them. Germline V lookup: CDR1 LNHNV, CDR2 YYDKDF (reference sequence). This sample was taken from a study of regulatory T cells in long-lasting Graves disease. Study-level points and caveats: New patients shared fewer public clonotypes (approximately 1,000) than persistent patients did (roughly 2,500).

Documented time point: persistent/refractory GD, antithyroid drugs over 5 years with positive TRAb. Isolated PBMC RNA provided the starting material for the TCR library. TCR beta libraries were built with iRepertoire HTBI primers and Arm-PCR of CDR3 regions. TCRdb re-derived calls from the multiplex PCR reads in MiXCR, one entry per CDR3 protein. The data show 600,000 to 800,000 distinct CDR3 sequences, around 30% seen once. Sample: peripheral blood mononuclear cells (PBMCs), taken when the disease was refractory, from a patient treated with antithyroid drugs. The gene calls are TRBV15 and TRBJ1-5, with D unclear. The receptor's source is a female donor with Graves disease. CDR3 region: CATSRDRAANQPQHF. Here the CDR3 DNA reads TGTGCCACCAGCAGAGATCGGGCCGCGAATCAGCCCCAGCATTTT. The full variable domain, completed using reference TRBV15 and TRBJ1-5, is DAMVIQNPRYQVTQFGKPVTLSCSQTLNHNVMYWYQQKSSQAPKLLFHYYDKDFNNEADTPDNFQSRRPNTSFCFLDIRSPGLGDTAMYLCATSRDRAANQPQHFGDGTRLSIL.